These T cell receptor beta chains were read from a single sample in a study of blood T cell repertoires in COVID-19. The table came from immunoSEQ multiplex PCR; TCRdb's copy has only in-frame clones and leaves some out. In the table there are about 180,000 clones, about 91% of which are singletons. Sequenced: peripheral blood. These receptors were obtained from a woman in her 30s with acute or convalescent COVID-19. CDR3s include the opening cysteine and the closing phenylalanine or tryptophan. Rows give clone size only sometimes, using once, few, many, or a class for an expanded clone.

V,size,CDR3
TRBV5-6,few,CASSSPGGGWPGYNEQFF
TRBV18,NA,CASSPPGGAGANVLTF
TRBV2,NA,CASSVEDRIYF
TRBV7-8,NA,CASSLAGRLAGEEQYF
TRBV28,NA,CASSTTGYGYTF
TRBV4-1,NA,CASSQRDRGSYEQYF
TRBV28,NA,CASSSPGQKYNEQFF
TRBV10-3,NA,CAISAGEVYEQYF
TRBV24-1,NA,CATSDTSGRAVNEQFF
TRBV5-1,NA,CASSREATNEKLFF
TRBV5-4,NA,CASSFSGYEQYF
TRBV21-1,NA,CASGPVAETQYF
TRBV9,NA,CASSVGGAQVGELFF
TRBV30,NA,CAWTIGAYNSPLHF
TRBV2,NA,CASRAGLAGGAQFF
TRBV5-4,NA,CASSLQGAREKLFF
TRBV9,NA,CASSLQGGNQPQHF
TRBV27,NA,CASSLLRGLAGGDNEQFF
TRBV7-2,NA,CASSWTSGYNEQFF
TRBV3-1/TRBV3-2,NA,CASSPQGVVAFF
TRBV14,NA,CASSPRLALETQYF
TRBV6-5,once,CASSQTGWYYGYTF
TRBV30,NA,CAWKQSYGYTF
TRBV12-3/TRBV12-4,NA,CASSLARTGEQFF
TRBV11-3,NA,CASSLGSTGSYNEQFF
TRBV9,NA,CASSVSNEQFF
TRBV7-9,NA,CASSPTGDQPQHF
TRBV6-5,NA,CASSSVMHEQFF
TRBV9,NA,CASSVSAGPGELFF
TRBV6-2/TRBV6-3,NA,CASSYSGRAREETQYF
TRBV24-1,NA,CAPTGFNTEAFF
TRBV14,NA,CASRLSDSYEQYF
TRBV7-9,NA,CASSLDRLEQYF
TRBV6-5,NA,CASSYSGRVEKLFF
TRBV20-1,NA,CSAAGEWVTYF
TRBV2,NA,CASSGDRGSSDTQYF
TRBV30,NA,CAWRGTYSSYEQYF
TRBV7-9,NA,CASSMRDLRNEQFF
TRBV5-4,NA,CASSSVGGLNTIYF
TRBV28,NA,CASSRQGRRSPLHF
TRBV7-6,NA,CASSLDRFSGANVLTF
TRBV10-3,NA,CAISALLGDEQFF
TRBV6-1,NA,CASSEGVLAGGTIQYF
TRBV5-1,NA,CASNRDRETQYF
TRBV3-1/TRBV3-2,NA,CASSQFKLADNEQFF
TRBV6-5,NA,CATWRVTDTQYF
TRBV14,NA,CASREGSGSFEQYF
TRBV30,NA,CAWSVAGASYNSPLHF
TRBV11-2,NA,CASSPGEGLEQYF
TRBV28,NA,CASTGFTEAFF
TRBV5-6,NA,CASSRQGLSENTIYF
TRBV9,NA,CASSVRQGDGNTIYF
TRBV21-1,NA,CASSFRDRAKSGYTF
TRBV21-1,NA,CASIPVTRGTSYTF
TRBV10-3,NA,CAIRTERADTQYF
TRBV2,NA,CALKTGTGDGYTF
TRBV5-4,NA,CASSRQGGEQFF
TRBV5-8,once,CASSLATSGNQPQHF
TRBV18,NA,CASSPFSGLTGELFF
TRBV11-2,NA,CASSRGYNEQFF